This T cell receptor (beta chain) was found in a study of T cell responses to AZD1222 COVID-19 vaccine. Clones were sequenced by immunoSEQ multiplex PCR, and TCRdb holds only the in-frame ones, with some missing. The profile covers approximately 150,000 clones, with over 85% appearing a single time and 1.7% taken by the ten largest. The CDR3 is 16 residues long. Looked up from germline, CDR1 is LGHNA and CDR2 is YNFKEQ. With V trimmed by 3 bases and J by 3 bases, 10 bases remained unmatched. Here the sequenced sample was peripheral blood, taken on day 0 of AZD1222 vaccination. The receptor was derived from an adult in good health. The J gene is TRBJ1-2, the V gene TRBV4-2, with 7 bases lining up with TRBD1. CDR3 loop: CASSHLSNTGDYGYTF. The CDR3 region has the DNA TGTGCCAGCAGCCACCTTTCGAATACAGGGGACTATGGCTACACCTTC.